This passage covers 20 T cell receptor beta chains from one sample sequenced in a study of shared clonotypes between healthy human individuals. The protocol was immunoSEQ multiplex PCR, while the TCRdb copy is restricted to in-frame clones and leaves out a portion. The sample has millions of clones, over 85% seen once. The sample comprised naive CD4+ T cells sorted from blood. Subset defined: CD45RA+ positively selected. These TCRs come from a young man in good health.

The chain couples TRBV5-1 to TRBJ2-1, with 8 bases fitting TRBD2. There are 15 residues in the CDR3. Germline CDR1 and CDR2: SGHRS and YFSETQ. Trimming removed 5 bases from V and 0 bases from J; junction bases left unmatched: 4. The CDR3 sequence is CASSQAGDSYNEQFF. The DNA of the CDR3 is TGCGCCAGCAGTCAAGCGGGAGACTCCTACAATGAGCAGTTCTTC. The complete variable domain, with remaining parts taken from reference TRBV5-1 and TRBJ2-1, reads KAGVTQTPRYLIKTRGQQVTLSCSPISGHRSVSWYQQTPGQGLQFLFEYFSETQRNKGNFPGRFSGRQFSNSRSEMNVSTLELGDSALYLCASSQAGDSYNEQFFGPGTRLTVL.

The rearrangement uses TRBV6-6 and TRBJ1-2; D is perhaps TRBD1 (6 bases). CDR1 is MNHNY, CDR2 SVGAGI, per germline (reference sequence). This CDR3 is built from 13 residues. V was clipped by 6 bases and J by 6 bases, with 14 bases between them. DNA for the CDR3: TGTGCCAGCAGATTGGACAGCAACGATGGCTACACCTTC. Translation: CASRLDSNDGYTF.

The chain recombines TRBV7-9 with TRBJ1-2; D remains ambiguous. In germline, CDR1 is SEHNR, CDR2 FQNEAQ (reference sequence). Trimming removed 3 bases from V and 10 bases from J, with 15 bases in between. The CDR3 is 13 residues long. The CDR3 reads CASSFFGEVYYTF. The CDR3 DNA reads as TGTGCCAGCAGCTTTTTTGGAGAGGTCTACTACACCTTC.

V and J are TRBV10-3 and TRBJ2-2, with D perhaps TRBD1 (6 bases). This CDR3 has 16 residues. V was pared by 6 bases and J by 4 bases, with 18 bases between. CDR1 is ENHRY and CDR2 is SYGVKD in the germline V gene. The CDR3 sequence: CAISQRAGDGTGELFF. The CDR3 nucleotides are TGTGCCATCAGCCAACGGGCAGGGGATGGCACCGGGGAGCTGTTTTTT.

V and J are TRBV5-4 and TRBJ2-7; maybe TRBD2 (6 bases). The CDR3 length is 13 residues. CDR1 and CDR2 from the germline V gene are SGHNT and YYREEE (reference sequence). V lost 0 bases, J lost 6 bases, and 10 bases lay in between. The DNA of the CDR3 is TGTGCCAGCAGCTTGGGGAGGGTTGGCGAGCAGTACTTC. Residues: CASSLGRVGEQYF.

This clone was counted once. This chain links TRBV10-2 with TRBJ2-5, with a weak D call TRBD1 (6 bases). This CDR3 is 15 amino acids long. V lost 2 bases and J lost 5, with 15 bases in between. CDR1 is WSHSY and CDR2 is SAAADI in the germline V gene. In DNA form, the CDR3 reads TGCGCCAGCAGTGAGCAATGGACAGCCACGGAGACCCAGTACTTC. This translates into CASSEQWTATETQYF.

The chain couples TRBV30 to TRBJ2-3; tentative D call: TRBD1 (5 bases). Trimming stripped 5 bases from V and 6 bases from J, with 15 bases between. Germline V gene data show CDR1 as GTSNPN and CDR2 as SVGIG (reference sequence). CDR3 size: 13 residues. The CDR3 reads CAWEPNRFDTQYF. The DNA for the CDR3 is TGTGCCTGGGAGCCCAACAGGTTTGATACGCAGTATTTT.

This clone came up once. V is TRBV7-6 and J is TRBJ2-3; D is unresolved. Germline V gene sequence: CDR1 SGHVS, CDR2 FNYEAQ. This CDR3 contains 12 residues. V lost 6 bases to trimming and J lost 2 bases, with 6 bases between them. CDR3 coding DNA: TGTGCCAGCAGGCAAAACACAGATACGCAGTATTTT. It translates to CASRQNTDTQYF.

The chain carries TRBV30 and TRBJ2-3, with 9 bases lining up with TRBD2. Germline lookup yields CDR1 GTSNPN and CDR2 SVGIG (reference sequence). CDR3 length: 16 amino acids. The V gene end was trimmed by 1 base and the J gene end by 2 bases; junction bases not matched to a gene: 7. CDR3 residues: CAWSAWLAGNTDTQYF. In nucleotides, the CDR3 is TGTGCCTGGAGTGCGTGGCTAGCGGGGAACACAGATACGCAGTATTTT.

The chain uses TRBV5-4 and TRBJ2-7, with 9 nucleotides matching TRBD2. Germline CDR1 reads SGHNT; CDR2 reads YYREEE (reference sequence). This CDR3 spans 14 amino acids. The V gene end was trimmed by 4 bases and the J gene end by 6 bases; junction bases not matched to a gene: 8. The CDR3 spells CASSTGTSLSEQYF. DNA of the CDR3: TGTGCCAGCAGCACCGGGACTAGCCTAAGCGAGCAGTACTTC.

The CDR3 protein is CASSQTLVAPYYNEQFF. CDR3 sequence (DNA): TGCGCCAGCAGCCAAACCCTTGTGGCCCCCTATTACAATGAGCAGTTCTTC. The rearrangement uses TRBV4-3 and TRBJ2-1; D unresolved. The CDR3 extends over 17 amino acids. The V gene's germline CDR1 is LGHNA and CDR2 YSLEER. Trimming took off 2 bases at V and 4 bases at J, with 18 bases between the two ends.

This clone has ten or more counts. V usage is TRBV29-1 and J usage is TRBJ1-2; no clear D gene. Trimming stripped 3 bases from V and 6 bases from J, with 11 bases between. The CDR3 covers 12 residues. The germline gives CDR1 SQVTM, CDR2 ANQGSEA. The DNA of the CDR3 is TGCAGCGTTGACGGGGAGAAGAATGGCTACACCTTC. Protein: CSVDGEKNGYTF.

As for this clone: This may come from a read error, since a much larger clone is one base off. The rearrangement uses TRBV18 and TRBJ2-2, with 7 positions matching TRBD1. Germline V lookup: CDR1 KGHSH, CDR2 LQKENI. The CDR3 is 16 residues long. CDR3 loop: CASSPRDSLNTGEPFF. DNA of the CDR3: TGTGCCAGCTCACCACGGGACAGTCTTAACACCGGGGAGCCGTTTTTT.

About this clone itself: At one end the junction does not follow the germline gene, possibly because of a read error. V is TRBV7-7 and J is TRBJ2-3; no firm D call. Germline V gene data show CDR1 as SSHAT and CDR2 as FNYEAQ (reference sequence). The CDR3 runs to 12 residues. The CDR3 reads CASSHRTDTQYF. DNA for the CDR3: TGTGCTAGCAGTCATCGCACAGATACGCAGTATTTT.

This clone was found once. The rearrangement joins TRBV30 to TRBJ1-6; perhaps TRBD1 as D (5 bases). V lost 2 bases and J lost 3, with 8 bases in between. The CDR3 covers 14 residues. Looked up from germline, CDR1 is GTSNPN and CDR2 is SVGIG (reference sequence). CDR3 loop: CAWSPDSYNSPLHF. DNA of the CDR3: TGTGCCTGGAGTCCCGACAGCTATAATTCACCCCTCCACTTT.

With respect to this clone: This sample also contains other DNA sequences that code for the same CDR3. The V and J genes are TRBV30 and TRBJ2-1, with D uncertain. The CDR3 loop spans 12 amino acids. The V end lost 1 base, the J end lost 6 bases, and 7 bases lay between the germline ends. CDR1 and CDR2 (germline): GTSNPN, SVGIG (reference sequence). CDR3 region: CAWSASGNEQFF. DNA of the CDR3: TGTGCCTGGAGTGCATCCGGCAATGAGCAGTTCTTC.

The V gene is TRBV5-1, the J gene TRBJ1-6; no clear D. V was cut by 4 bases and J by 9 bases, with 20 bases left in between. There are 16 residues in the CDR3. Germline V gene sequence: CDR1 SGHRS, CDR2 YFSETQ. The DNA of the CDR3 is TGCGCCAGCAGCCCCTTGGAGACGAAGGGCAGTTCACCCCTCCACTTT. This codes for CASSPLETKGSSPLHF.

The rearrangement links TRBV2 to TRBJ2-3; D call uncertain. The V end lost 7 bases, the J end lost 6 bases, and 8 bases lay between the germline ends. The CDR3 runs to 11 residues. CDR1 and CDR2 from the germline V gene are SNHLY and FYNNEI. DNA of the CDR3: TGTGCCAGCATTTATCATGATACGCAGTATTTT. Its protein product is CASIYHDTQYF.

V usage is TRBV11-2 and J usage is TRBJ1-5; no reliable D call. The CDR3 has 13 residues. V lost 1 base, J lost 7 bases, and 8 bases lay in between. Looked up from germline, CDR1 is SGHAT and CDR2 is FQNNGV. The CDR3 DNA is TGTGCCAGCAGCTTAGGTCCTAGGCAGCCCCAGCATTTT. Translated, it gives CASSLGPRQPQHF.

Points on this clone: Other DNA sequences of this sample code for an identical CDR3. This chain uses TRBV30 with TRBJ1-4; D not certain. The V gene lost 0 bases and the J gene lost 4 bases, with 6 bases spanning the gap. The CDR3 consists of 13 residues. Germline V CDR1 and CDR2: GTSNPN, SVGIG (reference sequence). This CDR3 is CAWSVRVNEKLFF. The DNA of the CDR3 is TGTGCCTGGAGTGTGCGGGTTAATGAAAAACTGTTTTTT. The whole variable domain, filled in from reference TRBV30 and TRBJ1-4, reads SQTIHQWPATLVQPVGSPLSLECTVEGTSNPNLYWYRQAAGRGLQLLFYSVGIGQISSEVPQNLSASRPQDRQFILSSKKLLLSDSGFYLCAWSVRVNEKLFFGSGTQLSVL.